This TCR beta chain was recovered during a study of blood T cells in healthy people across ages. Findings of the study overall: Naive CD4+ cell counts and diversity both ran higher in long-lived than in aged donors.

Every participating donor contributed around 9.5 milliliters of peripheral blood through a draw. Per-sample yields of isolated PBMCs were at least 6 million. For the second PCR, which ran for roughly 7 to 11 cycles, a sample-barcoded 5' primer and a J-beta primer mix were used. The study obtained at least 3 million CDR3-containing paired-end reads from every sample. TCRdb analysed the 5' RACE reads with MiXCR anew, one entry per CDR3 protein. Of about 680,000 distinct CDR3 sequences listed, around half were seen once; the top ten hold under 35%. The V and J ends lost 2 bases and 8 bases, in that order; junction bases with no gene match: 11. From germline, CDR1 is LGHDT and CDR2 YNNKEL (reference sequence). This CDR3 has 16 amino acids. With respect to this clonotype: The antigen is undetermined.

This receptor was taken from a woman aged 60-75 years in good health. Input material: blood. The chain recombines TRBV3-1 with TRBJ1-2; TRBD1 matches at 10 bases. In nucleotides, the CDR3 is TGTGCCAGCAGCCAATTCCCGGGACAGGGGTTCGAGGGCTACACCTTC. This translates into CASSQFPGQGFEGYTF.